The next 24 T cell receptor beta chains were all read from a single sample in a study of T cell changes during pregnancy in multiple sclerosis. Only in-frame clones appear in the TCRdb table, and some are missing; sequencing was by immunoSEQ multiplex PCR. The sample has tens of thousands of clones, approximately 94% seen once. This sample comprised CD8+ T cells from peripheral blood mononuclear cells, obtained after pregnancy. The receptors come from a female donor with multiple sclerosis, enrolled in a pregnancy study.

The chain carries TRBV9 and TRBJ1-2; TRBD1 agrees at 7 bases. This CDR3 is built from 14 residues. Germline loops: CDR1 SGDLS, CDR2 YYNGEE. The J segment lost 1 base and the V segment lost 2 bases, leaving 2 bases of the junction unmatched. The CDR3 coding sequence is TGTGCCAGCAGCGTGGGGGACAGTAACTATGGCTACACCTTC. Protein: CASSVGDSNYGYTF.

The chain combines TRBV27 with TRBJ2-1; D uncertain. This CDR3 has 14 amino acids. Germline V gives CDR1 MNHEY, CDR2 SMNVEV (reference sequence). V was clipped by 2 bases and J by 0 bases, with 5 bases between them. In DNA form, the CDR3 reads TGTGCCAGCAGTTTAACCGGCTCCTACAATGAGCAGTTCTTC. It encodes CASSLTGSYNEQFF.

The CDR3 sequence is CASSSKGDTEAFF. The CDR3 nucleotides are TGTGCCAGCAGCTCCAAAGGGGACACTGAAGCTTTCTTT. The chain links TRBV7-6 to TRBJ1-1, with D tentatively TRBD1 (5 bases). The length of the CDR3 is 13 residues. Germline assignment: CDR1 SGHVS and CDR2 FNYEAQ. V was pared by 4 bases and J by 3 bases, with 9 bases between.

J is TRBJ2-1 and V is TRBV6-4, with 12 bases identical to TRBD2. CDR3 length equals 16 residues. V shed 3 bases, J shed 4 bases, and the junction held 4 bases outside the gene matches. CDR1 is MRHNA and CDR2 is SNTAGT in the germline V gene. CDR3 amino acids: CASSDGLAGPYNEQFF. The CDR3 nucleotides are TGTGCCAGCAGTGATGGACTAGCGGGACCGTACAATGAGCAGTTCTTC.

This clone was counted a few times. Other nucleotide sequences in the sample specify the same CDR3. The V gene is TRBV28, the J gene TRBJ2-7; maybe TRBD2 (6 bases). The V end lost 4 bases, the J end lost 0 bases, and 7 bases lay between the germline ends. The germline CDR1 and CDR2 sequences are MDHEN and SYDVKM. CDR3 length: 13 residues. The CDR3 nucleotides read TGTGCCAGCAGTTCCGGGAGCTCCTACGAGCAGTACTTC. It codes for CASSSGSSYEQYF.

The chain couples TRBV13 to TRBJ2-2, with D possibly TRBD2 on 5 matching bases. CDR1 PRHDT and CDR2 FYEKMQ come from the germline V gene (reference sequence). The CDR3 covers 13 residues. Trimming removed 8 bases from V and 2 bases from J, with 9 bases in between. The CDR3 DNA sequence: TGTGCCAGCCGGGGTGCAAACACCGGGGAGCTGTTTTTT. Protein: CASRGANTGELFF.

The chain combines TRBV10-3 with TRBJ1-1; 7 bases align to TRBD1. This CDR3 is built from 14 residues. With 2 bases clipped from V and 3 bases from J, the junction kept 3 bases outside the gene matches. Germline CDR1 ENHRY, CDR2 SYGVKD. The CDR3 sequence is CAISEKGAHTEAFF. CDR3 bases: TGTGCCATCAGTGAGAAGGGGGCGCACACTGAAGCTTTCTTT.

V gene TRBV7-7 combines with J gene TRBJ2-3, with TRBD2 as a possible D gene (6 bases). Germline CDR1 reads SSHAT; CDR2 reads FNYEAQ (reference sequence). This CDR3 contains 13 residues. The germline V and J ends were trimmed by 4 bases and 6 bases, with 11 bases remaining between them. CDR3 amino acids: CASSSIGGDTQYF. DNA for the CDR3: TGTGCCAGCAGCTCAATTGGGGGGGATACGCAGTATTTT.

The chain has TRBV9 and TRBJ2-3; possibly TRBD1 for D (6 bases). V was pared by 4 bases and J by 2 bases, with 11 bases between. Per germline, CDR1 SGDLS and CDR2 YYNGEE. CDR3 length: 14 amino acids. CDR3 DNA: TGTGCCAGCAGCACCAGGACAGTCACAGATACGCAGTATTTT. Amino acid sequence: CASSTRTVTDTQYF.

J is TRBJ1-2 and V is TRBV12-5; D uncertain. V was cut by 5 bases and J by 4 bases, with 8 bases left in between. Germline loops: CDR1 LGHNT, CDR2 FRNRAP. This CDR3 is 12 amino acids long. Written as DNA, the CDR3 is TGTGCTAGTGGTACACCCGTCTATGGCTACACCTTC. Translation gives CASGTPVYGYTF.

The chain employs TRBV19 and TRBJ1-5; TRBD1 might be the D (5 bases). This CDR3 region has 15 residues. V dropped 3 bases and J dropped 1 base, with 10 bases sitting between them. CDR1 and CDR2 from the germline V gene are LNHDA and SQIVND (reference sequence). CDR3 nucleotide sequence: TGTGCCAGTAGTATTGGACACCGCAGCAATCAGCCCCAGCATTTT. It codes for CASSIGHRSNQPQHF.

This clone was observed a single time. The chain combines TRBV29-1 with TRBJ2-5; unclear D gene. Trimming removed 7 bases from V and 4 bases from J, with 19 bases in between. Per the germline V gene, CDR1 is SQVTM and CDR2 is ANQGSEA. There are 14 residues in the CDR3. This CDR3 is CSAEADWVGETQYF. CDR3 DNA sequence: TGCAGCGCCGAAGCTGACTGGGTTGGAGAGACCCAGTACTTC.

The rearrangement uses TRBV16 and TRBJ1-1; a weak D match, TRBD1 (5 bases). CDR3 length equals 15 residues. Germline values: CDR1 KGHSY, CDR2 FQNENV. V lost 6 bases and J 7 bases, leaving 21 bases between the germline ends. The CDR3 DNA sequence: TGTGCCAGCAGTCCTCCTCGAGGCGGGGACCTTGAAGCTTTCTTT. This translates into CASSPPRGGDLEAFF.

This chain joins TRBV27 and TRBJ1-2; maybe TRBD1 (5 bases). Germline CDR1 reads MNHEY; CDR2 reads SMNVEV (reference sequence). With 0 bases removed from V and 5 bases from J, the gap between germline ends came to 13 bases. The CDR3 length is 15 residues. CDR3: CASSLSGPRGYGYTF. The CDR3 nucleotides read TGTGCCAGCAGTTTATCAGGTCCCCGGGGGTATGGCTACACCTTC.

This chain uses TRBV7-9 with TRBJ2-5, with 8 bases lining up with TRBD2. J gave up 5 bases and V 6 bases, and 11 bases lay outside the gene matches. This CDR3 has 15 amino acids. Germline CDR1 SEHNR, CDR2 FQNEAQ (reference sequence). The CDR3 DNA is TGTGCCAGCAGGTCTATAGCGGGATCGAGGGAGACCCAGTACTTC. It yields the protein CASRSIAGSRETQYF.

Written as DNA, the CDR3 is TGTGCCAGCTCACCCGGACAGGGGTGGACTAATGAAAAACTGTTTTTT. This codes for CASSPGQGWTNEKLFF. The J gene is TRBJ1-4, the V gene TRBV18; 9 bases fit TRBD1. This CDR3 is built from 16 residues. Losses at the gene ends were 3 bases for V and 2 bases for J; bases not matched to a gene: 4. Germline CDR1 reads KGHSH; CDR2 reads LQKENI.

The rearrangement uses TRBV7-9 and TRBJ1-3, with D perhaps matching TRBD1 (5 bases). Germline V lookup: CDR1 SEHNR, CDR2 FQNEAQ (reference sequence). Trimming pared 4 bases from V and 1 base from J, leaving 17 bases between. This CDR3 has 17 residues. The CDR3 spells CASSSRGAVGSGNTIYF. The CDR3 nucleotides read TGTGCCAGCAGCTCAAGGGGTGCGGTTGGTTCTGGAAACACCATATATTTT.

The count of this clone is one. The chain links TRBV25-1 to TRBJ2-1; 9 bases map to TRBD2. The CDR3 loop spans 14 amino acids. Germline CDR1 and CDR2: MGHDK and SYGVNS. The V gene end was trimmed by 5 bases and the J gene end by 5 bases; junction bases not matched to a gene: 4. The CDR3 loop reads CASSWPSGDNEQFF. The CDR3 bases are TGTGCCAGCAGTTGGCCTAGCGGGGACAATGAGCAGTTCTTC.

The CDR3 DNA reads TGCGCCAGCAGCTTCCCCGGGACTAGTATGTACAATGAGCAGTTCTTC. Translated, it gives CASSFPGTSMYNEQFF. V is TRBV5-1 and J is TRBJ2-1, with TRBD2 identical over 8 bases. CDR3 size: 16 residues. The germline CDR1 and CDR2 sequences are SGHRS and YFSETQ. With V trimmed by 2 bases and J by 4 bases, 8 bases remained unmatched.

The CDR3 here is CASSFPVSYNEQFF. The DNA for the CDR3 is TGTGCCAGCAGCTTCCCTGTCTCCTACAATGAGCAGTTCTTC. The chain joins TRBV7-9 to TRBJ2-1; no reliable D call. The length of the CDR3 is 14 residues. V shed 3 bases and J shed 0 bases, with 6 bases lying between them. CDR1 SEHNR and CDR2 FQNEAQ come from the germline V gene (reference sequence).

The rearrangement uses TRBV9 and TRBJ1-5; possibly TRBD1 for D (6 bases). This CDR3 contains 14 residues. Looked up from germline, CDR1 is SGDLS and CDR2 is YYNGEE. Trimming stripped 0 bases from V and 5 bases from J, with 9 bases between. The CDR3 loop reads CASSVGAGDQPQHF. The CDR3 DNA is TGTGCCAGCAGCGTAGGGGCAGGGGATCAGCCCCAGCATTTT.

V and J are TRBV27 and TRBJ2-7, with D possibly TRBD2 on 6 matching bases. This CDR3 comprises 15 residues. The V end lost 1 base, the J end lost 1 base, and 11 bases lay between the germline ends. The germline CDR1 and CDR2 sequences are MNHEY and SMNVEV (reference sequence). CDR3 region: CASSLFYGGSYEQYF. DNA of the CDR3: TGTGCCAGCAGTTTATTTTACGGGGGATCCTACGAGCAGTACTTC.

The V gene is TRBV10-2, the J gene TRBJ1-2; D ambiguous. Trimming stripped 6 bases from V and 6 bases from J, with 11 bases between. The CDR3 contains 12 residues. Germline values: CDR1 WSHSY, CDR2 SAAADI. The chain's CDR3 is CASRPLGDGYTF. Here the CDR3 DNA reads TGCGCCAGCAGGCCCTTGGGCGATGGCTACACCTTC.

CDR3 nucleotides: TGCGCCAGCAGACAGACCACGGGACACCTCTACGAGCAGTACTTC. This translates into CASRQTTGHLYEQYF. V and J are TRBV5-1 and TRBJ2-7; possible D gene TRBD1, 6 bases. The CDR3 totals 15 residues. Trimming removed 5 bases from V and 3 bases from J, with 18 bases in between. Looked up from germline, CDR1 is SGHRS and CDR2 is YFSETQ.